The 19 T cell receptor beta chains listed next were all sequenced from one sample in a study of CD4 T cells in relation to SARS-CoV-2 and coronaviruses. Assay used: immunoSEQ multiplex PCR; TCRdb lists only in-frame clones, some missing. The table lists approximately 70,000 clones, approximately 93% of them singletons. Before the COVID-19 pandemic, during about 2011-2019, CD4+ T cells were taken from unexposed donors. The sequenced sample was naive CD4+ T cells from PBMCs. Specified subset: naive CD4+ T cells isolated by negative enrichment. The receptors originated from a human donor in good health.

V usage is TRBV7-8 and J usage is TRBJ1-2, with a tentative D call TRBD1 (5 bases). Looked up from germline, CDR1 is SGHVS and CDR2 is FQNEAQ. This CDR3 region has 14 residues. V was clipped by 1 base and J by 7 bases, with 13 bases between them. CDR3: CASSLVMGGVGYTF. The CDR3 DNA sequence: TGTGCCAGCAGCTTAGTCATGGGAGGGGTTGGCTACACCTTC.

The J gene is TRBJ1-6, the V gene TRBV28; D gene ambiguous. Between the trimmed V and J ends, which lost 4 bases and 8 bases, there was a span of 15 bases. Germline V gene sequence: CDR1 MDHEN, CDR2 SYDVKM. The length of the CDR3 is 15 residues. The CDR3 DNA reads as TGTGCCAGCAGTTCCCCCCCCGTTTGGGATTCACCCCTCCACTTT. This codes for CASSSPPVWDSPLHF.

The chain is built from TRBV24-1 and TRBJ2-7; 9 bases align to TRBD1. The CDR3 sequence is 14 residues long. Germline V gene data show CDR1 as KGHDR and CDR2 as SFDVKD. With V trimmed by 3 bases and J by 3 bases, 2 bases remained unmatched. DNA for the CDR3: TGTGCCACCAGTGATGGGACAGGGCGCTACGAGCAGTACTTC. This gives the protein CATSDGTGRYEQYF.

This rearrangement joins TRBV27 to TRBJ2-2; D is uncertain. This CDR3 comprises 15 residues. Germline V gives CDR1 MNHEY, CDR2 SMNVEV (reference sequence). Trimming took off 2 bases at V and 2 bases at J, with 9 bases between the two ends. This CDR3 is CASSLIGRNTGELFF. In DNA form, the CDR3 reads TGTGCCAGCAGTTTAATAGGGCGAAACACCGGGGAGCTGTTTTTT.

The rearrangement uses TRBV24-1 and TRBJ1-5; D gene uncertain. Germline V CDR1 and CDR2: KGHDR, SFDVKD. The CDR3 length is 14 residues. V was trimmed by 4 bases and J by 6 bases, leaving 12 bases between them. As DNA, the CDR3 is TGTGCCACCAGTGACCGCGGACGGGTTCAGCCCCAGCATTTT. This translates into CATSDRGRVQPQHF.

The chain is built from TRBV19 and TRBJ2-7; 9 bases are a match to TRBD1. Per the germline V gene, CDR1 is LNHDA and CDR2 is SQIVND (reference sequence). CDR3 length equals 16 residues. V lost 4 bases, J lost 0 bases, and 7 bases stayed unmatched. The DNA of the CDR3 is TGTGCCAGTAGTACTCCGGGACAGGGAAGCTCCTACGAGCAGTACTTC. Translation: CASSTPGQGSSYEQYF.

V gene TRBV6-1 combines with J gene TRBJ2-1, with 8 bases identical to TRBD2. The V segment lost 5 bases and the J segment 6 bases; nucleotides outside the gene matches: 6. The CDR3 consists of 14 residues. From germline, CDR1 is MNHNS and CDR2 SASEGT. The CDR3, as DNA: TGTGCCAGCAGTAACCACGGGACTAGCAATGAGCAGTTCTTC. Translated: CASSNHGTSNEQFF.

The genes are TRBV10-3 and TRBJ2-7; the D is unclear. Between the trimmed V and J ends, which lost 3 bases and 4 bases, there was a span of 13 bases. The CDR3 is 14 residues long. Germline values: CDR1 ENHRY, CDR2 SYGVKD. CDR3 protein: CAISEKGVGYEQYF. As DNA, the CDR3 is TGTGCCATCAGTGAAAAGGGCGTGGGGTACGAGCAGTACTTC.

The V and J genes are TRBV10-3 and TRBJ2-3; possible D gene TRBD2, 5 bases. This CDR3 is built from 15 residues. Germline V gives CDR1 ENHRY, CDR2 SYGVKD. The V gene lost 0 bases and the J gene lost 7 bases, with 14 bases spanning the gap. CDR3 DNA sequence: TGTGCCATCAGTGAGTCGAAGGCGGACTCGAATACGCAGTATTTT. It encodes CAISESKADSNTQYF.

J is TRBJ2-5 and V is TRBV9; D ambiguous. This CDR3 is 12 amino acids long. V was pared by 4 bases and J by 1 base, with 5 bases between. Germline assignment: CDR1 SGDLS and CDR2 YYNGEE. CDR3 amino acids: CASSPSQETQYF. The CDR3 DNA is TGTGCCAGCAGCCCCTCCCAAGAGACCCAGTACTTC.

The gene calls are TRBV5-1 and TRBJ2-3; TRBD2 might be the D (6 bases). In germline, CDR1 is SGHRS, CDR2 YFSETQ. V was cut by 2 bases and J by 4 bases, with 17 bases left in between. The CDR3 is 16 residues long. CDR3 bases: TGCGCCAGCAGCTTTATCTCGGCGGGACGCGCAGATACGCAGTATTTT. This gives the protein CASSFISAGRADTQYF.

The chain combines TRBV29-1 with TRBJ2-3; 7 nucleotides agree with TRBD1. V lost 0 bases and J lost 4; bases outside the gene matches: 13. The CDR3 runs to 17 residues. Germline V gene data show CDR1 as SQVTM and CDR2 as ANQGSEA. In DNA form, the CDR3 reads TGCAGCGTTGAAGATCGTAGGGGGCGCTTGGGGGCAGATACGCAGTATTTT. Residues: CSVEDRRGRLGADTQYF.

This rearrangement joins TRBV28 to TRBJ1-2; D not resolved. CDR3 length: 13 residues. V lost 6 bases, J lost 2 bases, and 10 bases lay in between. Germline assignment: CDR1 MDHEN and CDR2 SYDVKM. CDR3 protein: CASRPGGNYGYTF. The CDR3 DNA reads TGTGCCAGCAGACCTGGCGGGAACTATGGCTACACCTTC.

The chain is built from TRBV7-8 and TRBJ2-1; the match to TRBD2 covers 8 bases. V lost 5 bases to trimming and J lost 4 bases; unmatched junction nucleotides: 4. Germline V lookup: CDR1 SGHVS, CDR2 FQNEAQ. CDR3 length: 14 residues. The CDR3, as DNA: TGTGCCAGCAGCCATAGCGGGGTTTACAATGAGCAGTTCTTC. Translation gives CASSHSGVYNEQFF.

The chain uses TRBV5-1 and TRBJ1-4, with 9 bases matching TRBD1. The CDR3 extends over 14 amino acids. V lost 5 bases and J lost 8; bases outside the gene matches: 7. Germline V gene data show CDR1 as SGHRS and CDR2 as YFSETQ. CDR3 sequence: CASRQGTGQEKLFF. The CDR3 nucleotides read TGCGCCAGCAGGCAAGGGACAGGGCAGGAAAAACTGTTTTTT.

The chain has TRBV12-3 or TRBV12-4 and TRBJ2-1; D ambiguous. The CDR3 is made up of 11 amino acids. The V gene lost 5 bases and the J gene lost 9 bases, with 8 bases spanning the gap. The CDR3 loop reads CASSLDTEQFF. CDR3 DNA: TGTGCCAGCAGTCTAGATACTGAGCAGTTCTTC.

The chain is built from TRBV5-1 and TRBJ1-2; no reliable D call. Germline values: CDR1 SGHRS, CDR2 YFSETQ. Trimming removed 2 bases from V and 1 base from J, with 6 bases in between. The CDR3 has 13 amino acids. Here the CDR3 DNA reads TGCGCCAGCAGCTTTGAATATAACTATGGCTACACCTTC. Translation gives CASSFEYNYGYTF.

This chain joins TRBV6-6 and TRBJ2-4; D assignment may be TRBD1 or TRBD2 (5 bases each). Between the trimmed V and J ends, which lost 5 bases and 7 bases, there was a span of 27 bases. Germline-derived CDR1 and CDR2 are MNHNY and SVGAGI (reference sequence). The CDR3 is 18 amino acids. CDR3 sequence (DNA): TGTGCCAGCAGTCAGTTTTCCCCACGGACCGGGGCCTGGAACATTCAGTACTTC. It is translated as CASSQFSPRTGAWNIQYF.

This chain uses TRBV4-1 with TRBJ2-3; 10 bases align to TRBD2. CDR3 length equals 17 residues. Germline assignment: CDR1 MGHRA and CDR2 YSYEKL. V was clipped by 5 bases and J by 2 bases; unmatched bases: 10. The CDR3 reads CASSTARAGGHTDTQYF. DNA for the CDR3: TGCGCCAGCAGCACCGCCAGAGCGGGGGGGCACACAGATACGCAGTATTTT.